This TCR beta chain appears in the sequencing data of a study of naive and memory T cell subsets. Overnight CMV lysate stimulation of fresh PBMCs defined donor CMV status by CD4+ IFNgamma. V lost 8 bases to trimming and J lost 6 bases; unmatched junction nucleotides: 10. The CDR3 extends over 15 amino acids. Germline CDR1 and CDR2: LNHDA and SQIVND (reference sequence). The beta constant-region primer was an equimolar mix of two oligonucleotides covering TRBC1 and TRBC2. TCRdb called the UMI-ligation and nested PCR reads again in MiXCR, with one record for every CDR3 protein. The profile shows roughly 98,000 distinct CDR3 sequences, roughly 7% of them singletons.

The chain recombines TRBV19 with TRBJ2-2; 9 bases are shared with TRBD1. Source material: central memory CD4+ T cells from blood. This sequence was found in a human donor in good health. The CDR3 protein is CASQKTGGTPGELFF. The CDR3 bases are TGTGCCAGTCAAAAGACAGGGGGAACCCCCGGGGAGCTGTTTTTT.